This T cell receptor beta chain was identified in a study of blood T cell repertoires in COVID-19. Study information: Samples of COVID-19 (acute and convalescent) were obtained from the United States, Italy and Spain.

Authors' data handling: Estimates of nucleated cell counts were drawn from the amplification of reference gene primers. Sequenced by immunoSEQ multiplex PCR; TCRdb stores in-frame clones only, minus some. From that table come the V and J calls and clone size; the DNA was used to work out D and trimming. The table shows about 240,000 clones, with approximately 85% occurring only once. The V and J ends lost 6 bases and 3 bases respectively, with 9 bases between them. The CDR3 consists of 12 residues. CDR1 is LNHDA, CDR2 SQIVND, per germline (reference sequence). Sample: peripheral blood. The receptor's source is a woman aged 55 to 70 with active or convalescent COVID-19. The chain links TRBV19 to TRBJ2-7; TRBD1 might be the D (6 bases). CDR3 in DNA: TGTGCCAGTAGGGACAGAGGCTACGAGCAGTACTTC. Translated, it gives CASRDRGYEQYF.